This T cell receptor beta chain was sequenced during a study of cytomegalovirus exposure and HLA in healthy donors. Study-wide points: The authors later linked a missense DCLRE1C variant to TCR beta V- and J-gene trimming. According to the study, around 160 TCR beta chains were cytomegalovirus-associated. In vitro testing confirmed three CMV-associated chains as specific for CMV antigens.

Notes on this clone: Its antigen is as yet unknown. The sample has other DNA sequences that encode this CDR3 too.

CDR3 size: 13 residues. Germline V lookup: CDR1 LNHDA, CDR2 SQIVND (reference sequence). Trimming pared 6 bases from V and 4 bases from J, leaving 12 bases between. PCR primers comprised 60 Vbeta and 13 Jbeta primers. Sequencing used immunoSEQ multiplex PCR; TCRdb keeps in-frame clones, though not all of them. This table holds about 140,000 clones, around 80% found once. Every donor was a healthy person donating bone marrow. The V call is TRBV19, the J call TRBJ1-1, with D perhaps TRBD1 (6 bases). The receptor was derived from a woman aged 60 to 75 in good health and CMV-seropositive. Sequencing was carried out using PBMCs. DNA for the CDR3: TGTGCCAGTAGCGACAGGTTGGGCACTGAAGCTTTCTTT. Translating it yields CASSDRLGTEAFF.